Listed here is a single T cell receptor beta chain. The CDR3 extends over 16 amino acids. With 0 bases removed from V and 8 bases from J, the gap between germline ends came to 20 bases. CDR1 is SGDLS, CDR2 YYNGEE, per germline. These data originate in a study of blood T cell repertoires in COVID-19. Study in general: Material from acute and convalescent COVID-19 was sourced from the United States, Italy and Spain.

Here immunoSEQ multiplex PCR was the method, and the copy in TCRdb shows in-frame clones only, minus some. The data hold fewer than 250,000 clones, with roughly 85% observed a single time. The sequence was collected from a woman in her thirties or forties with active or convalescent COVID-19. The chain recombines TRBV9 with TRBJ1-2, with D possibly being TRBD1 (6 bases). The specimen sequenced was peripheral blood. CDR3 sequence: CASSVVMRAGESGYTF. The CDR3, as DNA: TGTGCCAGCAGCGTAGTTATGCGGGCAGGGGAATCGGGCTACACCTTC.